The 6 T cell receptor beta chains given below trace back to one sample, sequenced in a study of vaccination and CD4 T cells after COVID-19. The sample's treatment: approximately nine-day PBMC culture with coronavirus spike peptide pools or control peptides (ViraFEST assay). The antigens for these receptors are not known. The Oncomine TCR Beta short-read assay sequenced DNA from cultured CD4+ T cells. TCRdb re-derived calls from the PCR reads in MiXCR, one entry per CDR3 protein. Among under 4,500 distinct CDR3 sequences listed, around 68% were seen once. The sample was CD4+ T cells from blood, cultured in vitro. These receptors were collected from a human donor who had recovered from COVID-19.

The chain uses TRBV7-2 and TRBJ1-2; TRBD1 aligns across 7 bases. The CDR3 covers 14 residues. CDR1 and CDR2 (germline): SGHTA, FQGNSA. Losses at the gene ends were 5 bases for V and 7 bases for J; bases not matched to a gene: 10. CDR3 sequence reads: CASSRDDRAGGYTF. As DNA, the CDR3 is TGTGCCAGCAGCCGCGATGACAGGGCCGGTGGCTACACCTTC. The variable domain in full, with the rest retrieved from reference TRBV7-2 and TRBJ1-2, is GAGVSQSPSNKVTEKGKDVELRCDPISGHTALYWYRQSLGQGLEFLIYFQGNSAPDKSGLPSDRFSAERTGGSVSTLTIQRTQQEDSAVYLCASSRDDRAGGYTFGSGTRLTVV.

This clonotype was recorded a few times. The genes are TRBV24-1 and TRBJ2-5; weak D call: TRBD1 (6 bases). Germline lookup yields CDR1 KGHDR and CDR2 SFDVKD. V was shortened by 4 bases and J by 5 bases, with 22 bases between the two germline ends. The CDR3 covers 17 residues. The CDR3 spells CATSDSQGLSHLETQYF. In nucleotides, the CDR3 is TGTGCCACCAGTGACTCACAGGGTCTTAGTCATCTCGAGACCCAGTACTTC.

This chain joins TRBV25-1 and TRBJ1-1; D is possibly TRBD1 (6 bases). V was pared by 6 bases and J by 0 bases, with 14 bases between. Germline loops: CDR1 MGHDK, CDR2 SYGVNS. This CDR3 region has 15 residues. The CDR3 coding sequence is TGTGCCAGCAGCCCTAGGACAGACCTGAACACTGAAGCTTTCTTT. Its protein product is CASSPRTDLNTEAFF.

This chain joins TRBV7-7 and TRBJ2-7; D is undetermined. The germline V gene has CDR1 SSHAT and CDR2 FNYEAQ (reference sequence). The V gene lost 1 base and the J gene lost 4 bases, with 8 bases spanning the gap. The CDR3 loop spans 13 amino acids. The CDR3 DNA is TGTGCCAGCAGCTTAGATCTGGGGTACGAGCAGTACTTC. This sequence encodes CASSLDLGYEQYF.

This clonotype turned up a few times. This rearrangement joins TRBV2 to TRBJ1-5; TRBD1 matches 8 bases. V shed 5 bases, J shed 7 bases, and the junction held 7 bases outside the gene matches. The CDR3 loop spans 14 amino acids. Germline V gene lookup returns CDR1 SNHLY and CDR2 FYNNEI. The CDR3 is CASSRDRREQPQHF. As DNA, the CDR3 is TGTGCCAGCAGTCGGGACAGGAGAGAACAGCCCCAGCATTTT.

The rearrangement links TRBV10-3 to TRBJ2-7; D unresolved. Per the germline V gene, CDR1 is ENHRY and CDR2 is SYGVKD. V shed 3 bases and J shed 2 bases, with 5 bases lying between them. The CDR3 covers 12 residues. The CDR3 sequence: CAISETPYEQYF. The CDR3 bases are TGTGCCATCAGTGAAACCCCCTACGAGCAGTACTTC.